These 15 T cell receptor beta chains were all obtained from the same sample, sequenced in a study of OX40 agonist ivuxolimab in advanced cancers. Measured with immunoSEQ multiplex PCR; TCRdb has only the in-frame clones, and not every one. In the table there are about 80,000 clones, roughly 94% of which are singletons. Source: CD4+ or CD8+ T cells sorted from blood, taken in a trial of the OX40 agonist ivuxolimab. These receptors all stem from an adult with an advanced solid tumor such as melanoma, head and neck, liver or kidney cancer.

V gene TRBV6-1 combines with J gene TRBJ2-7, with D maybe TRBD1 (5 bases). V dropped 0 bases and J dropped 7 bases, with 10 bases sitting between them. CDR1 and CDR2 (germline): MNHNS, SASEGT. CDR3 length equals 13 residues. The chain's CDR3 is CASSEATAPEQYF. The CDR3 DNA sequence: TGTGCCAGCAGTGAAGCGACAGCGCCGGAGCAGTACTTC.

This chain uses TRBV4-2 with TRBJ2-7; D remains unclear. The CDR3 spans 14 residues. Trimming pared 5 bases from V and 2 bases from J, leaving 13 bases between. Germline assignment: CDR1 LGHNA and CDR2 YNFKEQ. CDR3 loop: CASSGGRGAYEQYF. The DNA of the CDR3 is TGTGCCAGCAGCGGCGGTCGTGGGGCCTACGAGCAGTACTTC.

The V call is TRBV13, the J call TRBJ2-1; possible D gene TRBD2, 6 bases. CDR1 is PRHDT and CDR2 is FYEKMQ in the germline V gene (reference sequence). The V end was cut by 5 bases, the J end by 10 bases, with 15 bases between. The CDR3 runs to 13 residues. The CDR3 sequence: CASSPTRFDEQFF. The CDR3 bases are TGTGCCAGCAGCCCGACTAGATTCGACGAGCAGTTCTTC.

The chain employs TRBV19 and TRBJ2-7, with 8 positions matching TRBD1. Germline-derived CDR1 and CDR2 are LNHDA and SQIVND (reference sequence). With V trimmed by 5 bases and J by 7 bases, 7 bases remained unmatched. CDR3 length: 13 amino acids. As DNA, the CDR3 is TGTGCCAGTAGTTTATTGGGGACAGGAGAGCAGTACTTC. This encodes CASSLLGTGEQYF.

The rearrangement joins TRBV1 to TRBJ1-2; TRBD1, the D gene given by the table, was not confirmed from the DNA. TRBV1 is assigned pseudogene status. The CDR3 extends over 17 amino acids. CDR3 coding DNA: TGCACCAGCAGCCAACGCGACAGGGCCCATGGGGCCTATGGCTACACCTTC. Translating gives CTSSQRDRAHGAYGYTF.

This chain uses TRBV4-2 with TRBJ2-7, with 7 bases matching TRBD2. CDR1 is LGHNA, CDR2 YNFKEQ, per germline. This CDR3 contains 17 residues. J lost 3 bases, V lost 0 bases, and 11 bases had no gene match. CDR3 protein: CASSQDSRGSRVYEQYF. CDR3 DNA sequence: TGTGCCAGCAGCCAAGATAGTCGCGGGAGCAGGGTCTACGAGCAGTACTTC.

The chain recombines TRBV5-8 with TRBJ2-1; possible D gene TRBD2, 6 bases. The V and J ends lost 0 bases and 1 base respectively, with 14 bases between them. Germline V lookup: CDR1 SGHTS, CDR2 YDEGEE. CDR3 length: 17 residues. The CDR3 protein is CASSLVAGFFSYNEQFF. The CDR3 bases are TGTGCCAGCAGCTTGGTTGCGGGATTTTTTTCCTACAATGAGCAGTTCTTC.

The chain has TRBV11-3 and TRBJ2-1; TRBD2 matches 9 bases. This CDR3 has 15 amino acids. Germline assignment: CDR1 SGHNT and CDR2 YENEEA. V lost 5 bases and J lost 4; bases outside the gene matches: 6. CDR3 sequence reads: CASSPRTSVYNEQFF. DNA for the CDR3: TGTGCCAGCAGCCCCCGGACTAGCGTATACAATGAGCAGTTCTTC.

This sequence joins TRBV25-1 and TRBJ1-1; 8 bases are a match to TRBD1. Germline trimming cut 7 bases from V and 8 bases from J; bases unmatched to any gene: 3. This CDR3 has 11 residues. Germline values: CDR1 MGHDK, CDR2 SYGVNS. This CDR3 is CASKTGAEAFF. CDR3 nucleotide sequence: TGTGCCAGCAAGACAGGGGCCGAAGCTTTCTTT.

This chain joins TRBV11-2 and TRBJ2-1; D gene ambiguous. The CDR3 has 12 residues. Germline loops: CDR1 SGHAT, CDR2 FQNNGV. Deletions cut 4 bases from V and 9 bases from J, with 10 bases between. CDR3 residues: CASSSPLGEQFF. The CDR3 nucleotides are TGTGCCAGCAGCTCCCCCCTCGGTGAGCAGTTCTTC.

The gene calls are TRBV27 and TRBJ2-7; D not certain. CDR1 and CDR2 from the germline V gene are MNHEY and SMNVEV (reference sequence). The CDR3 consists of 11 residues. Trimming took off 4 bases at V and 5 bases at J, with 6 bases between the two ends. CDR3 loop: CASSSRHEQYF. Written as DNA, the CDR3 is TGTGCCAGCAGTTCCCGGCACGAGCAGTACTTC.

The V call is TRBV19, the J call TRBJ1-4; tentative D call: TRBD1 (6 bases). Germline V CDR1 and CDR2: LNHDA, SQIVND (reference sequence). This CDR3 contains 17 residues. V was trimmed by 3 bases and J by 8 bases, leaving 22 bases between them. The CDR3 region is CASSIAVYRDPSEKLFF. CDR3 nucleotide sequence: TGTGCCAGTAGTATTGCCGTCTACAGGGACCCTAGCGAAAAACTGTTTTTT.

The chain combines TRBV11-2 with TRBJ2-3, with D tentatively TRBD1 or TRBD2 (5 bases each). Germline V gene data show CDR1 as SGHAT and CDR2 as FQNNGV. Trimming took 0 bases from V and 2 from J, leaving 24 bases between them. This CDR3 region has 20 residues. As DNA, the CDR3 is TGTGCCAGCAGCTTAGATGCATTGATGACTTGGGGACCAGACACAGATACGCAGTATTTT. It codes for CASSLDALMTWGPDTDTQYF.

The chain has TRBV4-3 and TRBJ2-7; D perhaps matches TRBD2 (5 bases). The CDR3 loop spans 14 amino acids. Trimming removed 0 bases at V and 6 bases at J, with 12 bases between. Germline lookup yields CDR1 LGHNA and CDR2 YSLEER. CDR3 in DNA: TGCGCCAGCAGCCAAGATGGTCCTCGGGGCGAGCAGTACTTC. Residues: CASSQDGPRGEQYF.

This chain links TRBV19 with TRBJ2-5; D is perhaps TRBD2 (7 bases). From germline, CDR1 is LNHDA and CDR2 SQIVND (reference sequence). The CDR3 loop spans 14 amino acids. Trimming shortened V by 0 bases and J by 5 bases, and 10 bases separated the two germline ends. In nucleotides, the CDR3 is TGTGCCAGTAGTATAGAGGGGGGGCGGGAGACCCAGTACTTC. Its protein product is CASSIEGGRETQYF.